This T cell receptor (beta chain) was identified during a study of control samples from healthy donors and cancer patients. Sequencing used immunoSEQ multiplex PCR; TCRdb keeps in-frame clones, though not all of them. The sample gives approximately 52,000 clones, 75% to 90% of which show up once; over 12% is in the top ten. The ends were cut back, 3 bases at V and 5 bases at J, with 17 bases in the middle. The CDR3 runs 15 residues. CDR1 and CDR2 (germline): LNHNV, YYDKDF (reference sequence). The clonotype comes from a man aged 55-75 years with head and neck cancer. This chain links TRBV15 with TRBJ2-7; no clear D gene. The sample comprised PBMCs. The CDR3 region is CATSRELPPGDEQYF. DNA of the CDR3: TGTGCCACCAGCAGGGAACTTCCCCCAGGTGACGAGCAGTACTTC.